These 22 T cell receptor beta chains came from one sample sequenced in a study of cytomegalovirus exposure and HLA in healthy donors. TCRdb keeps only in-frame clones here, not all; method: immunoSEQ multiplex PCR. This table holds about 150,000 clones, roughly 91% found once. Sample: PBMCs. These receptors came from a woman aged 18-29 years in good health and CMV-seropositive.

This clone occurred once. The chain carries TRBV6-5 and TRBJ2-5, with D perhaps matching TRBD1 (6 bases). The CDR3 is 16 residues long. Deletions cut 0 bases from V and 9 bases from J, with 20 bases between. Germline V gene sequence: CDR1 MNHEY, CDR2 SVGAGI. CDR3: CASSYSAGAALGAQYF. CDR3 coding DNA: TGTGCCAGCAGTTACTCTGCAGGGGCCGCTTTGGGGGCCCAGTACTTC.

J is TRBJ2-5 and V is TRBV28; 8 bases fit TRBD1. The CDR3 is 16 residues long. V shed 4 bases and J 4 bases; nucleotides not matched to a gene: 11. Per the germline V gene, CDR1 is MDHEN and CDR2 is SYDVKM. CDR3 bases: TGTGCCAGCAGTTCAACCCGACAGGGGAGACTAGAGACCCAGTACTTC. It codes for CASSSTRQGRLETQYF.

The chain employs TRBV2 and TRBJ2-7; TRBD2 is a possible D gene (6 bases). CDR3 length equals 13 residues. The germline V gene encodes CDR1 SNHLY and CDR2 FYNNEI. Trimming stripped 6 bases from V and 6 bases from J, with 15 bases between. In DNA, the CDR3 is TGTGCCAGCAGCGGGACTCTCGGTGTCGAGCAGTACTTC. Translated: CASSGTLGVEQYF.

J is TRBJ1-1 and V is TRBV28; D gene unclear. The germline V and J ends were trimmed by 3 bases and 4 bases, with 9 bases remaining between them. The CDR3 covers 13 residues. The V gene's germline CDR1 is MDHEN and CDR2 SYDVKM. CDR3 sequence (DNA): TGTGCCAGCAGTTTTGGGCGGGGCACTGAAGCTTTCTTT. As protein: CASSFGRGTEAFF.

This clone was observed a single time. The V and J genes are TRBV2 and TRBJ2-1; D may be TRBD2 (6 bases). V dropped 8 bases and J dropped 6 bases, with 8 bases sitting between them. CDR1 and CDR2 (germline): SNHLY, FYNNEI. The CDR3 runs 11 residues. CDR3 nucleotide sequence: TGTGCCAGCTTTAGCGGCAATGAGCAGTTCTTC. It specifies CASFSGNEQFF.

The J gene is TRBJ2-3, the V gene TRBV10-1; TRBD1 aligns across 10 bases. V was pared by 0 bases and J by 3 bases, with 3 bases of the junction left unmatched. CDR1 and CDR2 (germline): WNHNN, SYGVQD (reference sequence). This CDR3 contains 16 residues. CDR3 in DNA: TGCGCCAGCAGTGAGTCGAGGACAGGGGGAACAGATACGCAGTATTTT. It encodes CASSESRTGGTDTQYF.

The rearrangement joins TRBV11-3 to TRBJ2-5, with D perhaps matching TRBD2 (5 bases). The CDR3 runs to 14 residues. Germline CDR1 is SGHNT and CDR2 is YENEEA. V was trimmed by 3 bases and J by 5 bases, leaving 13 bases between them. CDR3 coding DNA: TGTGCCAGCAGCTTCGGCAGGCCGGGGGAGACCCAGTACTTC. Its translation: CASSFGRPGETQYF.

A single count supports this clone. The chain couples TRBV5-1 to TRBJ2-1; 8 positions match TRBD2. Trimming at V came to 4 bases and at J to 5 bases, leaving 8 bases not matched to a gene. The CDR3 runs to 15 residues. CDR1 is SGHRS and CDR2 is YFSETQ in the germline V gene. DNA of the CDR3: TGCGCCAGCAGCACTCAGCGGGAGAGCCACAATGAGCAGTTCTTC. Its protein is CASSTQRESHNEQFF.

This clone was picked up one time. This chain links TRBV14 with TRBJ2-7, with 12 bases lining up with TRBD2. V shed 4 bases and J 0 bases; nucleotides not matched to a gene: 7. The CDR3 extends over 17 amino acids. Per the germline V gene, CDR1 is SGHDN and CDR2 is FVKESK. In DNA, the CDR3 is TGTGCCAGCAGCCGAAATAAGGGACTAGCGGGCTCCTACGAGCAGTACTTC. Protein product: CASSRNKGLAGSYEQYF.

The chain couples TRBV20-1 to TRBJ2-2; D is ambiguous. In germline, CDR1 is DFQATT, CDR2 SNEGSKA (reference sequence). The CDR3 totals 11 residues. The germline V and J ends were trimmed by 7 bases and 5 bases, with 8 bases remaining between them. The CDR3 DNA is TGCAGTGTCCCACGGACCGGGGAGCTGTTTTTT. Its protein is CSVPRTGELFF.

V is TRBV5-4 and J is TRBJ2-7; 7 nucleotides agree with TRBD2. CDR1 is SGHNT and CDR2 is YYREEE in the germline V gene (reference sequence). V gave up 3 bases and J gave up 4 bases; unmatched junction bases: 22. This CDR3 has 19 residues. DNA of the CDR3: TGTGCCAGCAGCTGGGGTGGAGGGCTTGGCGCGGGAGTTAGGTACGAGCAGTACTTC. It yields the protein CASSWGGGLGAGVRYEQYF.

This chain connects TRBV15 to TRBJ1-5, with 7 bases fitting TRBD1. CDR1 and CDR2 from the germline V gene are LNHNV and YYDKDF (reference sequence). The CDR3 totals 15 residues. Trimming at V came to 0 bases and at J to 7 bases, leaving 6 bases not matched to a gene. CDR3 sequence: CATSRDLGGRQPQHF. Here the CDR3 DNA reads TGTGCCACCAGCAGAGATTTAGGGGGCCGGCAGCCCCAGCATTTT.

This chain joins TRBV13 and TRBJ2-6; TRBD2 agrees at 10 bases. Trimming removed 3 bases from V and 0 bases from J; junction bases left unmatched: 5. This CDR3 has 18 residues. The germline gives CDR1 PRHDT, CDR2 FYEKMQ (reference sequence). The CDR3 DNA follows: TGTGCCAGCAGCTTTGTTCTAGCGGGGGACTCTGGGGCCAACGTCCTGACTTTC. It yields the protein CASSFVLAGDSGANVLTF.

The chain links TRBV5-1 to TRBJ2-7; a weak D match, TRBD2 (6 bases). The CDR3 is 15 residues long. Trimming removed 0 bases from V and 0 bases from J, with 10 bases in between. Germline assignment: CDR1 SGHRS and CDR2 YFSETQ. DNA of the CDR3: TGCGCCAGCAGCTTGGGACTAGAGAACTCCTACGAGCAGTACTTC. This sequence encodes CASSLGLENSYEQYF.

As DNA, the CDR3 is TGTGCCAGCAGCCTAGAGGGAACCGGGGGCTACACCTTC. Protein: CASSLEGTGGYTF. The J gene is TRBJ1-2, the V gene TRBV27; D gene ambiguous. V was shortened by 6 bases and J by 8 bases, with 16 bases between the two germline ends. Germline V CDR1 and CDR2: MNHEY, SMNVEV (reference sequence). The CDR3 length is 13 residues.

This sequence joins TRBV7-6 and TRBJ1-2, with D tentatively TRBD1 (6 bases). Trimming cost V 0 bases and J 3 bases, with 14 bases left between them. Germline assignment: CDR1 SGHVS and CDR2 FNYEAQ. The CDR3 contains 16 residues. The DNA for the CDR3 is TGTGCCAGCAGCTTAGCTTGGCAGGGGCGCTACTATGGCTACACCTTC. Translating gives CASSLAWQGRYYGYTF.

The J gene is TRBJ2-7, the V gene TRBV6-1, with 14 nucleotides matching TRBD2. This CDR3 region has 18 residues. Trimming took 2 bases from V and 4 from J; bases not matched to a gene: 10. The germline gives CDR1 MNHNS, CDR2 SASEGT. The CDR3 here is CASSETGGLAGVLYEQYF. CDR3 in DNA: TGTGCCAGCAGTGAAACGGGGGGACTAGCGGGAGTCCTTTACGAGCAGTACTTC.

V usage is TRBV7-2 and J usage is TRBJ2-7, with D maybe TRBD2 (5 bases). Trimming shortened V by 1 base and J by 2 bases, and 12 bases separated the two germline ends. Germline lookup yields CDR1 SGHTA and CDR2 FQGNSA. This CDR3 has 15 residues. The CDR3 nucleotides read TGTGCCAGCAGCTTAGTGGTGGGAGTGACCTACGAGCAGTACTTC. Encoded protein: CASSLVVGVTYEQYF.

The rearrangement links TRBV5-1 to TRBJ1-2; possible D gene TRBD1, 5 bases. Trimming took 0 bases from V and 1 from J, leaving 16 bases between them. The length of the CDR3 is 17 residues. Germline-derived CDR1 and CDR2 are SGHRS and YFSETQ. The CDR3 protein is CASSLGILTEDNYGYTF. The CDR3 coding sequence is TGCGCCAGCAGCTTGGGGATTCTGACAGAAGATAACTATGGCTACACCTTC.

The chain is built from TRBV28 and TRBJ2-5, with TRBD2 matching over 10 bases. The J segment lost 1 base and the V segment lost 5 bases, leaving 7 bases of the junction unmatched. Germline CDR1 MDHEN, CDR2 SYDVKM. The length of the CDR3 is 16 residues. This CDR3 reads CASSLPRTSGQETQYF. CDR3 DNA sequence: TGTGCCAGCAGTCTACCTCGGACTAGCGGCCAAGAGACCCAGTACTTC.

This chain links TRBV6-1 with TRBJ2-3, with a tentative D call TRBD2 (6 bases). The germline V gene encodes CDR1 MNHNS and CDR2 SASEGT. The ends were cut back, 3 bases at V and 5 bases at J, with 15 bases in the middle. There are 15 residues in the CDR3. The DNA for the CDR3 is TGTGCCAGCAGTGAGTTATCGGGAGAGGTAGATACGCAGTATTTT. Residues: CASSELSGEVDTQYF.

The V and J genes are TRBV19 and TRBJ2-1; 11 positions match TRBD2. V lost 7 bases to trimming and J lost 7 bases; unmatched junction nucleotides: 9. The CDR3 runs to 15 residues. CDR1 and CDR2 from the germline V gene are LNHDA and SQIVND (reference sequence). CDR3 sequence reads: CASTLKTSGINEQFF. The CDR3 DNA sequence: TGTGCCAGTACCCTAAAGACTAGCGGGATAAATGAGCAGTTCTTC.